This entry features one TCR beta chain sequence. It lacks a known antigen. Base-call qualities are not available, and no considerably larger clone is one nucleotide away. Libraries were constructed by PCR. Sequenced on an Illumina HiSeq 2500. TCR libraries were prepared with molecular barcoding, using unique molecular identifiers to normalize TCRbeta repertoire quantification. Using fastp trimming at Q25 and MiXCR clonotype assembly, TCRdb reanalyzed the public sequencing data and kept in-frame beta chains. Entries are consolidated by CDR3 protein sequence, retaining the most common genes and DNA. This sample has about 540,000 distinct CDR3 sequences in its table, and 27% of those were observed once. The leading ten clones occupy around a third of the sample. V and J lose 1 base and 6 bases, and a span of 14 bases separates them. CDR1 is given as SGHRS and CDR2 as YFSETQ, both from the germline V gene. Measured from the cysteine to the phenylalanine, the CDR3 is 14 residues long. The only DNA kept is the CDR3, 42 bases in frame from the first base.

The sample originates from a study of T-cell reconstitution after alpha-beta-depleted transplantation in children (dated by TCRdb to 2016 to 2017). As for the study more broadly: T-cell immune reconstitution after TCRalphabeta/CD19-depleted allogeneic hematopoietic cell transplantation in children was quantitatively tracked in the study by means of TCR repertoire profiling. Results and caveats for the whole study, not just this receptor: The apparently early recovery of alphabetaT-cell counts about two months after transplant reportedly depended on only several hundred rapidly expanded clones that came from non-depleted graft cells. The frequencies of hyperexpanded clones fell over the following months, and after one year, T-cell counts and TCRbeta diversity were mostly attributed to newly produced T cells. In some patients, the high TCRbeta diversity seen at day 60 was put down to recipient T cells and intrathymic progenitors that had survived conditioning.

According to the study, the label for this sample's treatment or condition signals: allogeneic hematopoietic cell transplantation with graft depleted of TCRalphabeta T cells and CD19 B cells. Transplant recipients were children who received TCRalphabeta/CD19-depleted allogeneic hematopoietic cell grafts. The rearranged segments are TRBV5-1 and TRBJ2-7, with TRBD1 perhaps the D gene, on 6 matching bases. The receptor was derived from a boy under two years old with Wiskott-Aldrich syndrome, due to receive a stem cell transplant. The source material was PBMCs, sampled before TCRalphabeta/CD19-depleted stem cell transplant. The DNA sequence is TGCGCCAGCAGCTTGACACAGGGAGTAGCCGAGCAGTACTTC. This translates into CASSLTQGVAEQYF.